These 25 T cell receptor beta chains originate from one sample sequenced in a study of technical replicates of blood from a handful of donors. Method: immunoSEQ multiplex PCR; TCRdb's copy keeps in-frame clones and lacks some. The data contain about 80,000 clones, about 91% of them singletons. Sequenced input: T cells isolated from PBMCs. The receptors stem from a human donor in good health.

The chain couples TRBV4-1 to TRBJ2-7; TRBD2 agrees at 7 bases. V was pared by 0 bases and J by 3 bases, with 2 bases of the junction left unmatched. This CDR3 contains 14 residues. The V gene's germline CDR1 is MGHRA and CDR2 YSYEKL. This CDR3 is CASSQEGGYYEQYF. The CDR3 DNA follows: TGCGCCAGCAGCCAAGAGGGAGGGTACTACGAGCAGTACTTC.

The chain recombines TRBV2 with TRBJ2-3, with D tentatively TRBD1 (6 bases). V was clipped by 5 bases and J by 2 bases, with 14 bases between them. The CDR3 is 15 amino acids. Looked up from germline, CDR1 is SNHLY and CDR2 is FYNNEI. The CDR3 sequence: CASSPSGQSTDTQYF. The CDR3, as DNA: TGTGCCAGCAGTCCTTCCGGACAGTCCACAGATACGCAGTATTTT.

The CDR3 is CASSLELAGGHGYTF. The DNA for the CDR3 is TGTGCCAGCAGCTTAGAATTAGCAGGGGGCCATGGCTACACCTTC. This chain uses TRBV7-9 with TRBJ1-2; TRBD1 agrees at 8 bases. Germline assignment: CDR1 SEHNR and CDR2 FQNEAQ (reference sequence). This CDR3 spans 15 amino acids. Trimming at V came to 1 base and at J to 6 bases, leaving 7 bases not matched to a gene.

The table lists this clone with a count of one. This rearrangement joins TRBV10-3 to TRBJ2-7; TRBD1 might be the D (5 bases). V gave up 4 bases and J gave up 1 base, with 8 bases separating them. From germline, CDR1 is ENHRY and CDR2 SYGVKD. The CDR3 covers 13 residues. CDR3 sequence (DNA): TGTGCCATCAGTGTACAGGATTCCTACGAGCAGTACTTC. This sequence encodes CAISVQDSYEQYF.

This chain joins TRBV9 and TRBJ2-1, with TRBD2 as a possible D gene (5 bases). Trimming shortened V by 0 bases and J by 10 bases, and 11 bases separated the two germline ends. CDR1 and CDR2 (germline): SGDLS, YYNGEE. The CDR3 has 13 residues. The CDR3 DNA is TGTGCCAGCAGCGTAGCCGGGATGGTAGAGCAGTTCTTC. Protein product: CASSVAGMVEQFF.

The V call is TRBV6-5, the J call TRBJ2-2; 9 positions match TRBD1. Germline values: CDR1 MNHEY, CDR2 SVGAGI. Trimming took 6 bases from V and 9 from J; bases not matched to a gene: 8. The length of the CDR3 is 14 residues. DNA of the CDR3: TGTGCCAGCAGCACCCGGGACAGGGACTGGGAGCTGTTTTTT. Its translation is CASSTRDRDWELFF.

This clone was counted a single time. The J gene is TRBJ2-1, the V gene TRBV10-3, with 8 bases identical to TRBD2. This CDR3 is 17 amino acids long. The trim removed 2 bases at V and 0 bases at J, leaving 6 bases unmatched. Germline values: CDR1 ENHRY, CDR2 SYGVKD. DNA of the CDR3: TGTGCCATCAGTGAGCGCACTAGCGGCCTCTCCTACAATGAGCAGTTCTTC. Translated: CAISERTSGLSYNEQFF.

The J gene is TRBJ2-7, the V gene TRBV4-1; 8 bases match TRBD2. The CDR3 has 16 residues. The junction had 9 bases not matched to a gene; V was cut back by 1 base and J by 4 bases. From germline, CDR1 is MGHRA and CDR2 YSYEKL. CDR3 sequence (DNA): TGCGCCAGCAGCCAAGGTACCGGGACTAGACATTACGAGCAGTACTTC. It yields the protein CASSQGTGTRHYEQYF.

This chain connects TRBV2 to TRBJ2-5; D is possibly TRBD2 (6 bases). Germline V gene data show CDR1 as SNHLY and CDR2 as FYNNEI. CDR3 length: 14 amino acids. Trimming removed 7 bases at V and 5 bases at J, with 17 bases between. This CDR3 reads CASKVWGDLETQYF. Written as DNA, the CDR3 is TGTGCCAGCAAGGTGTGGGGGGACTTGGAGACCCAGTACTTC.

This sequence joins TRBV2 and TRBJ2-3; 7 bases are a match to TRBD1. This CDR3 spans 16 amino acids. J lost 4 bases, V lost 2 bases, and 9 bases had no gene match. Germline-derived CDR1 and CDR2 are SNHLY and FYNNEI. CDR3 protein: CASSELGTVLSDTQYF. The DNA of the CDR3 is TGTGCCAGCAGTGAATTGGGGACAGTTCTCTCAGATACGCAGTATTTT.

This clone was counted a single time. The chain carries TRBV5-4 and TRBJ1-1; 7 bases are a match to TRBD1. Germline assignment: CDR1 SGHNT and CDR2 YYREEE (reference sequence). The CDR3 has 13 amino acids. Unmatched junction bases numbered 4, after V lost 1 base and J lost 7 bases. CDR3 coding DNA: TGTGCCAGCAGCTTGTCAGGGGGGATTGAAGCTTTCTTT. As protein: CASSLSGGIEAFF.

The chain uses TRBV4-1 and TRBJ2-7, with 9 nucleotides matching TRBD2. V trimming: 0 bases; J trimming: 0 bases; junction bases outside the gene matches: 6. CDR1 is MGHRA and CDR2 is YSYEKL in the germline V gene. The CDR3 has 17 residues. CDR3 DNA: TGCGCCAGCAGCCAAGAAGCCCTAGCGGGATTCTCCTACGAGCAGTACTTC. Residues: CASSQEALAGFSYEQYF.

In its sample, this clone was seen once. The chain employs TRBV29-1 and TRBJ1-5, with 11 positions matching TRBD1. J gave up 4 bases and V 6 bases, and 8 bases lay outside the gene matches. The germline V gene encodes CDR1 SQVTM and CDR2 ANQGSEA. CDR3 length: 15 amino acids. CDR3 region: CSVQGDRGINQPQHF. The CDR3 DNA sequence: TGCAGCGTCCAGGGGGACAGGGGGATTAATCAGCCCCAGCATTTT.

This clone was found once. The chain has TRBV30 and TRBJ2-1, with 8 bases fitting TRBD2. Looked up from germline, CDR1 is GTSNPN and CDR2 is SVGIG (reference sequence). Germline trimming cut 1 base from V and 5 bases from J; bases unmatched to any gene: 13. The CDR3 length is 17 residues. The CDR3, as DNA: TGTGCCTGGAGTGGCCTCTTACTAGCGGCAAGCCACAATGAGCAGTTCTTC. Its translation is CAWSGLLLAASHNEQFF.

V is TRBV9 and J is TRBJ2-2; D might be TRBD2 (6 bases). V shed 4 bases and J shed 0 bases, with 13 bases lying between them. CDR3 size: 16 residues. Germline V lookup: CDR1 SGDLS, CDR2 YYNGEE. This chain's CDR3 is CASSSEIAANTGELFF. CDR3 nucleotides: TGTGCCAGCAGCTCGGAAATAGCGGCGAACACCGGGGAGCTGTTTTTT.

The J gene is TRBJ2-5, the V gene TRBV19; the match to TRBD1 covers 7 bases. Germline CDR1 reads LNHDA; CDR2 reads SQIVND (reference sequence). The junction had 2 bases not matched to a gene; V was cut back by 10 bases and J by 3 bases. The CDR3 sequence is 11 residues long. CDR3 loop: CATGTEETQYF. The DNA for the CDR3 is TGTGCCACCGGGACAGAAGAGACCCAGTACTTC. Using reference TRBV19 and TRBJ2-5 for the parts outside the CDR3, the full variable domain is DGGITQSPKYLFRKEGQNVTLSCEQNLNHDAMYWYRQDPGQGLRLIYYSQIVNDFQKGDIAEGYSVSREKKESFPLTVTSAQKNPTAFYLCATGTEETQYFGPGTRLLVL.

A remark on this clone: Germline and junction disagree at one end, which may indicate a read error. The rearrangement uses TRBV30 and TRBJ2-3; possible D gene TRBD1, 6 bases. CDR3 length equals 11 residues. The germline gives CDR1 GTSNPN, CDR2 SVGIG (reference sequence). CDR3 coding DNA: TGTGCCTGGAGTAGAGGGGATCAACAGGGCTTC. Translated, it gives CAWSRGDQQGF.

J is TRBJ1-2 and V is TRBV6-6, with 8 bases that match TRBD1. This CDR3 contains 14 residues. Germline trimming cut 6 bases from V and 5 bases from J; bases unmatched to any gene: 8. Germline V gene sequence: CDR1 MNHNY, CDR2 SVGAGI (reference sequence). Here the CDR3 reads CASRPGGWGYGYTF. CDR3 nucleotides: TGTGCCAGCAGACCAGGGGGCTGGGGGTATGGCTACACCTTC.

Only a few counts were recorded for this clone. The CDR3 coding sequence is TGTGCCAGCAGTGAGACTCCAGGGGGCGGAGTCCGAAACTATGGCTACACCTTC. Translation: CASSETPGGGVRNYGYTF. The chain recombines TRBV6-1 with TRBJ1-2; 8 bases align to TRBD1. Germline V CDR1 and CDR2: MNHNS, SASEGT. V gave up 3 bases and J gave up 2 bases; unmatched junction bases: 14. CDR3 size: 18 residues.

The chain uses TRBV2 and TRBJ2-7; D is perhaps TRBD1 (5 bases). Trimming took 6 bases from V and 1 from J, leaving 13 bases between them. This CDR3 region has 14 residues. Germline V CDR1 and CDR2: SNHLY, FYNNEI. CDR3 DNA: TGTGCCAGCAGAACGCAGGGAAGTTCCTACGAGCAGTACTTC. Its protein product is CASRTQGSSYEQYF.

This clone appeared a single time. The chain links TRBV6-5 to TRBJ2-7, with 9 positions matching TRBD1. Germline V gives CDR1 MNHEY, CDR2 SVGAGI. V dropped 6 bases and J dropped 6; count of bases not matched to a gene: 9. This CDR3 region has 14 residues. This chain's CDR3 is CASRMDRGLLEQYF. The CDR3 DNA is TGTGCCAGCAGAATGGACAGGGGATTACTCGAGCAGTACTTC.

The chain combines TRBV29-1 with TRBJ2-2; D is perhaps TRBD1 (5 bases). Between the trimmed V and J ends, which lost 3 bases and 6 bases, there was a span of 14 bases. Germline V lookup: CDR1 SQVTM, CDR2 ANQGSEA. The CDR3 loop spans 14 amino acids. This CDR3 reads CSVELTEVSGELFF. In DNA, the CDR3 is TGCAGCGTTGAGCTGACAGAGGTTTCCGGGGAGCTGTTTTTT.

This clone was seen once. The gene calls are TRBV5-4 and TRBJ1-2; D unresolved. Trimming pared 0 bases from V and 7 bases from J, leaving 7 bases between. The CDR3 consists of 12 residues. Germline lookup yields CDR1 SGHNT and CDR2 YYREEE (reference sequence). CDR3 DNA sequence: TGTGCCAGCAGCTTGGTCGAGGGTGGCTACACCTTC. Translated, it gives CASSLVEGGYTF.

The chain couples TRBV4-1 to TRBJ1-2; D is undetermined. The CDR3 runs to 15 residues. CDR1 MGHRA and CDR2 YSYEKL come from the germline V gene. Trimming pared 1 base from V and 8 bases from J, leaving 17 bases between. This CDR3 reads CASSQAGEGIGGYTF. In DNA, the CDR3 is TGCGCCAGCAGCCAAGCCGGGGAGGGAATCGGAGGCTACACCTTC.

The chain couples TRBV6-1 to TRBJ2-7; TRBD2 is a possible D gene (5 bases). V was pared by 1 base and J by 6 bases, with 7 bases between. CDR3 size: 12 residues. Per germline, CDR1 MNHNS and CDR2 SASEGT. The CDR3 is CASSEVGAEQYF. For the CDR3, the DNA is TGTGCCAGCAGTGAAGTGGGAGCCGAGCAGTACTTC.